A selection of T cell receptor beta chains follows, all from one sample in a study of cytomegalovirus exposure and HLA in healthy donors. The table came from immunoSEQ multiplex PCR; TCRdb's copy has only in-frame clones and leaves some out. Of about 160,000 clones listed, about four fifths are singletons. The sequencing input was PBMCs. The origin of the receptors is a man under 40 in good health and CMV-seropositive. Each CDR3 is given with its conserved first and last residue. D genes are given only for firm matches. The size entry is marked missing in some rows and otherwise reads once, few, many or a size class.

>TRBD1|TRBV6-4|TRBJ1-2|NA
TGTGCCAGCAGTGACGGAACAGGGGGCGGCTACACCTTC
CASSDGTGGGYTF
>NA|TRBV29-1|TRBJ2-7|NA
TGCAGCGTTGGTGGGGCAGGCTACGAGCAGTACTTC
CSVGGAGYEQYF
>TRBD2|TRBV9|TRBJ2-3|NA
TGTGCCACATCAACTAGCGGGAGGGACACAGATACGCAGTATTTT
CATSTSGRDTDTQYF
>TRBD2|TRBV5-5|TRBJ2-2|NA
TGTGCCAGCACATCAAGGACTAGCCCTGCGAACACCGGGGAGCTGTTTTTT
CASTSRTSPANTGELFF
>NA|TRBV5-1|TRBJ1-1|NA
TGCGCCAGCAGCTTGGTTCAGGGGCTTGGGGACACTGAAGCTTTCTTT
CASSLVQGLGDTEAFF
>NA|TRBV7-9|TRBJ2-3|once
TGTGCCAGCAGCTGGACTAGGGGGGCAGATACGCAGTATTTT
CASSWTRGADTQYF
>NA|TRBV6-5|TRBJ1-1|NA
TGTGCCAGCAGTTGGACGTCAGGGTTAGGAACTGAAGCTTTCTTT
CASSWTSGLGTEAFF
>NA|TRBV9|TRBJ1-3|NA
TGTGCCAGCAGCGTCAGGGGAAACACCATATATTTT
CASSVRGNTIYF
>TRBD1|TRBV2|TRBJ1-6|few
TGTGCCAGCAGCCCGGGACAGGGAATCCCTTTGGCCCTCCACTTT
CASSPGQGIPLALHF
>NA|TRBV13|TRBJ2-3|NA
TGTGCCAGCAGTTCGAGGCAGGGGTTCACAGATACGCAGTATTTT
CASSSRQGFTDTQYF
>TRBD2|TRBV7-6|TRBJ2-1|NA
TGTGCCAGCAGCCAGGGGGGCGGGAGGGAGTACAATGAGCAGTTCTTC
CASSQGGGREYNEQFF
>NA|TRBV11-2|TRBJ2-1|NA
TGTGCCAGCAACTGGGGACTGTACAATGAGCAGTTCTTC
CASNWGLYNEQFF
>NA|TRBV4-2|TRBJ1-5|NA
TGTGCCAGCAGCGCGGACGGGAGCGACCAGCCCCAGCATTTT
CASSADGSDQPQHF
>NA|TRBV6-5|TRBJ1-2|NA
TGTGCCACCTGGGGGGGGACTGGCTACACCTTC
CATWGGTGYTF
>NA|TRBV5-1|TRBJ2-7|NA
TGCGCCAGCAGCTCACAGGGTTCCTACGAGCAGTACTTC
CASSSQGSYEQYF
>TRBD2|TRBV9|TRBJ2-5|NA
TGTGCCAGCAGCTATGGGACTAGCGGGGGGCTTACCCCAGAGACCCAGTACTTC
CASSYGTSGGLTPETQYF
>TRBD1|TRBV7-2|TRBJ1-6|NA
TGTGCCAGCAGCAGAAGGACAGGGGATAGAAATTCACCCCTCCACTTT
CASSRRTGDRNSPLHF
>NA|TRBV14|TRBJ2-7|NA
TGTGCCAGCAGCCCCACAGCATACGAGCAGTACTTC
CASSPTAYEQYF
>NA|TRBV15|TRBJ2-4|NA
TGTGCCACCAGCAGAGATAGGGACAGGGAGAGAGGCGGGAGGGCGTGGGCCAAAAACATTCAGTACTTC
CATSRDRDRERGGRAWAKNIQYF